Each of the 32 T cell receptor beta chains below was sequenced from the same sample in a study of T cell repertoires in cytomegalovirus infection. TCRdb re-derived calls from the reads in MiXCR, one entry per CDR3 protein. The sample has 900,000 to 950,000 distinct CDR3 sequences, approximately 32% seen once. These receptors lack a known antigen. Sequences were derived from cultured CD8+ T cells from PBMCs, sampled from culture after CMV antigen stimulation. These receptors originate from a human donor in good health (CMV status not recorded). Some clones in this sample may be carry-over from other donors' samples.

This clonotype was recorded once. The chain combines TRBV20-1 with TRBJ2-5; 9 positions match TRBD1. Germline values: CDR1 DFQATT, CDR2 SNEGSKA (reference sequence). The CDR3 totals 14 residues. The junction had 6 bases not matched to a gene; V was cut back by 2 bases and J by 5 bases. The chain's CDR3 is CSARIHRGLETQYF. In DNA form, the CDR3 reads TGCAGTGCTAGAATTCACAGGGGGCTGGAGACCCAGTACTTC.

This clonotype turned up a few times. The chain combines TRBV6-6 with TRBJ1-2; 8 bases agree with TRBD1. The CDR3 runs 15 residues. Germline lookup yields CDR1 MNHNY and CDR2 SVGAGI (reference sequence). J lost 7 bases, V lost 1 base, and 8 bases had no gene match. CDR3 DNA: TGTGCCAGCAGTTACTTCTCTGAGGACAGGGCTGGCTACACCTTC. This translates into CASSYFSEDRAGYTF.

This clonotype was recorded a few times. The chain recombines TRBV7-6 with TRBJ1-2; possible D gene TRBD1, 6 bases. The V end was cut by 3 bases, the J end by 6 bases, with 17 bases between. Germline CDR1 is SGHVS and CDR2 is FNYEAQ. There are 15 residues in the CDR3. This chain's CDR3 is CASSLGPGAMDGYTF. DNA for the CDR3: TGTGCCAGCAGCTTGGGTCCGGGGGCTATGGATGGCTACACCTTC.

This sequence joins TRBV20-1 and TRBJ2-2; D remains unclear. The germline gives CDR1 DFQATT, CDR2 SNEGSKA (reference sequence). The CDR3 contains 14 residues. V shed 6 bases and J shed 7 bases, with 18 bases lying between them. The chain's CDR3 is CSAPPAFDYGELFF. The CDR3 DNA reads TGCAGTGCCCCCCCGGCCTTTGATTACGGGGAGCTGTTTTTT.

The chain couples TRBV5-6 to TRBJ2-7, with D perhaps given as TRBD1 or TRBD2 (5 bases each). The CDR3 is 15 residues long. With 0 bases removed from V and 7 bases from J, the gap between germline ends came to 17 bases. From germline, CDR1 is SGHDT and CDR2 YYEEEE. CDR3 nucleotides: TGTGCCAGCAGCTTGGGAGGGGCGTCGGGTCGAGAGCAGTACTTC. It is translated as CASSLGGASGREQYF.

In its sample, this clonotype was seen a few times. The V gene is TRBV7-9, the J gene TRBJ2-2; TRBD1 agrees at 7 bases. Germline V CDR1 and CDR2: SEHNR, FQNEAQ (reference sequence). J gave up 2 bases and V 11 bases, and 5 bases lay outside the gene matches. The CDR3 runs 13 residues. The DNA of the CDR3 is TGTGCCTTCCGGGACAGTAACACCGGGGAGCTGTTTTTT. It specifies CAFRDSNTGELFF. The complete variable domain, with remaining parts taken from reference TRBV7-9 and TRBJ2-2, reads DTGVSQNPRHKITKRGQNVTFRCDPISEHNRLYWYRQTLGQGPEFLTYFQNEAQLEKSRLLSDRFSAERPKGSFSTLEIQRTEQGDSAMYLCAFRDSNTGELFFGEGSRLTVL.

The table lists this clonotype with a count of one. The rearrangement uses TRBV6-5 and TRBJ2-2; unclear D gene. The CDR3 is 13 residues long. CDR1 is MNHEY, CDR2 SVGAGI, per germline. V was clipped by 0 bases and J by 5 bases, with 4 bases between them. The CDR3 nucleotides read TGTGCCAGCAGTTACTCGCCGACCGGGGAGCTGTTTTTT. This sequence encodes CASSYSPTGELFF.

On this clonotype: A much larger clonotype is one base distant, so this may be a read error. V usage is TRBV7-9 and J usage is TRBJ1-6; TRBD1 is a possible D gene (6 bases). Trimming took off 4 bases at V and 9 bases at J, with 7 bases between the two ends. This CDR3 contains 12 residues. Germline-derived CDR1 and CDR2 are SEHNR and FQNEAQ (reference sequence). In DNA, the CDR3 is TGTGCCAGCAGCTCGGACAGTTCACCCCTCCACTTT. Protein: CASSSDSSPLHF. The variable domain in full, with the rest retrieved from reference TRBV7-9 and TRBJ1-6, is DTGVSQNPRHKITKRGQNVTFRCDPISEHNRLYWYRQTLGQGPEFLTYFQNEAQLEKSRLLSDRFSAERPKGSFSTLEIQRTEQGDSAMYLCASSSDSSPLHFGNGTRLTVT.

The chain has TRBV3-1 and TRBJ1-2; D gene ambiguous. The ends were cut back, 4 bases at V and 6 bases at J, with 18 bases in the middle. Germline CDR1 reads LGHDT; CDR2 reads YNNKEL (reference sequence). CDR3 length: 15 amino acids. CDR3 nucleotides: TGTGCCAGCAGCCGTGTGGCAGCTGCATACGATGGCTACACCTTC. Its translation is CASSRVAAAYDGYTF. The full variable domain, completed using reference TRBV3-1 and TRBJ1-2, is DTAVSQTPKYLVTQMGNDKSIKCEQNLGHDTMYWYKQDSKKFLKIMFSYNNKELIINETVPNRFSPKSPDKAHLNLHINSLELGDSAVYFCASSRVAAAYDGYTFGSGTRLTVV.

This clonotype has only a few counts. The chain combines TRBV27 with TRBJ1-5; 8 bases map to TRBD1. The junction had 7 bases not matched to a gene; V was cut back by 5 bases and J by 7 bases. Germline lookup yields CDR1 MNHEY and CDR2 SMNVEV (reference sequence). The CDR3 extends over 14 amino acids. The CDR3 loop is CASSPDRGGQPQHF. CDR3 coding DNA: TGTGCCAGCAGTCCTGACAGGGGTGGCCAGCCCCAGCATTTT.

This rearrangement joins TRBV2 to TRBJ2-7; possible D gene TRBD1, 5 bases. The germline V gene encodes CDR1 SNHLY and CDR2 FYNNEI. This CDR3 region has 11 residues. V shed 7 bases and J shed 7 bases, with 11 bases lying between them. CDR3: CASKGLWEQYF. In DNA form, the CDR3 reads TGTGCCAGCAAGGGGCTCTGGGAGCAGTACTTC.

This clonotype was detected only a few times. The chain couples TRBV7-2 to TRBJ2-6; 7 bases are shared with TRBD1. Germline V gene data show CDR1 as SGHTA and CDR2 as FQGNSA. This CDR3 region has 19 residues. The V gene end was trimmed by 1 base and the J gene end by 0 bases; junction bases not matched to a gene: 9. The CDR3: CASSLVGGRAISGANVLTF. The CDR3 nucleotides read TGTGCCAGCAGCTTAGTAGGGGGCCGAGCAATCTCTGGGGCCAACGTCCTGACTTTC.

Only a few counts were recorded for this clonotype. The chain couples TRBV6-1 to TRBJ2-2, with 9 nucleotides matching TRBD1. The CDR3 has 15 residues. The V gene's germline CDR1 is MNHNS and CDR2 SASEGT. The trim removed 7 bases at V and 6 bases at J, leaving 9 bases unmatched. The CDR3 coding sequence is TGTGCCAGCACCGAAGAACAGGGGGCGCCCGGGGAGCTGTTTTTT. Its translation is CASTEEQGAPGELFF.

The rearrangement joins TRBV6-4 to TRBJ2-5, with no clear D. Trimming shortened V by 3 bases and J by 0 bases, and 11 bases separated the two germline ends. The germline CDR1 and CDR2 sequences are MRHNA and SNTAGT. This CDR3 is built from 15 residues. DNA for the CDR3: TGTGCCAGCAGTGATCACCGGGCGAACCAAGAGACCCAGTACTTC. It translates to CASSDHRANQETQYF.

The chain employs TRBV24-1 and TRBJ2-1; 10 nucleotides align to TRBD2. The CDR3 loop spans 18 amino acids. Losses at the gene ends were 5 bases for V and 6 bases for J; bases not matched to a gene: 15. Germline CDR1 KGHDR, CDR2 SFDVKD. CDR3 residues: CATSASQLLAGEINEQFF. The CDR3 bases are TGTGCCACCAGTGCCTCTCAGCTTCTAGCGGGGGAGATCAATGAGCAGTTCTTC.

This clonotype was detected many times. The chain recombines TRBV7-7 with TRBJ2-2; D is unresolved. V lost 1 base and J lost 7, with 10 bases in between. The CDR3 contains 14 residues. Germline CDR1 reads SSHAT; CDR2 reads FNYEAQ (reference sequence). CDR3 DNA: TGTGCCAGCAGCTTAGACCCGGAGAGCGGGGAGCTGTTTTTT. Protein product: CASSLDPESGELFF.

The chain links TRBV20-1 to TRBJ2-3; TRBD2 aligns across 13 bases. Trimming removed 4 bases from V and 0 bases from J; junction bases left unmatched: 7. The CDR3 consists of 17 residues. Germline-derived CDR1 and CDR2 are DFQATT and SNEGSKA (reference sequence). Written as DNA, the CDR3 is TGCAGTGCTACCACTAGCGGGGGGGGGGCTAGCACAGATACGCAGTATTTT. Translation: CSATTSGGGASTDTQYF.

The rearrangement links TRBV10-2 to TRBJ2-7; D possibly uses TRBD1 or TRBD2 (5 bases each). Germline CDR1 reads WSHSY; CDR2 reads SAAADI. Trimming removed 9 bases at V and 2 bases at J, with 17 bases between. The CDR3 loop spans 14 amino acids. This CDR3 reads CASSPGPTTYEQYF. The CDR3 coding sequence is TGCGCCAGTAGCCCGGGACCGACAACCTACGAGCAGTACTTC.

This clonotype was counted only a few times. This chain links TRBV28 with TRBJ1-4; TRBD1 is a possible D gene (6 bases). V gave up 4 bases and J gave up 8 bases, with 23 bases separating them. Per germline, CDR1 MDHEN and CDR2 SYDVKM. The CDR3 runs to 17 residues. The CDR3 bases are TGTGCCAGCAGTTGGGCGGAACAGGGCAGTCCGGACGAAAAACTGTTTTTT. This encodes CASSWAEQGSPDEKLFF.

The chain couples TRBV6-1 to TRBJ2-5, with TRBD1 matching over 7 bases. J gave up 2 bases and V 4 bases, and 10 bases lay outside the gene matches. CDR1 is MNHNS, CDR2 SASEGT, per germline. CDR3 length: 16 amino acids. This chain's CDR3 is CASSGGLGQLQETQYF. DNA of the CDR3: TGTGCCAGCAGTGGGGGGTTGGGACAGTTACAAGAGACCCAGTACTTC.

J is TRBJ1-1 and V is TRBV6-6; D unresolved. The CDR3 runs 12 residues. V was pared by 4 bases and J by 7 bases, with 10 bases between. CDR1 and CDR2 from the germline V gene are MNHNY and SVGAGI (reference sequence). The chain's CDR3 is CASSLDAIEAFF. CDR3 nucleotide sequence: TGTGCCAGCAGTTTAGATGCCATTGAAGCTTTCTTT.

The V gene is TRBV28, the J gene TRBJ1-3; D is unclear. The CDR3 covers 14 residues. Trimming took 4 bases from V and 2 from J, leaving 9 bases between them. Germline V lookup: CDR1 MDHEN, CDR2 SYDVKM. CDR3 sequence reads: CASSSRWTGNTIYF. CDR3 nucleotides: TGTGCCAGCAGTTCAAGGTGGACTGGAAACACCATATATTTT.

As for this clonotype: A much larger clone is a single base away; this may be a read error. The rearrangement links TRBV7-6 to TRBJ1-2; maybe TRBD1 (6 bases). The CDR3 is made up of 14 amino acids. The germline gives CDR1 SGHVS, CDR2 FNYEAQ. The CDR3 nucleotides read TGTACCAGCAGCCCTGGGACAAGCCGCTATGGCTACACCTTC. Translated: CTSSPGTSRYGYTF.

This sequence joins TRBV4-2 and TRBJ2-3; the D gene is possibly TRBD2 (7 bases). Trimming took off 7 bases at V and 9 bases at J, with 20 bases between the two ends. The CDR3 loop spans 14 amino acids. The germline CDR1 and CDR2 sequences are LGHNA and YNFKEQ. The CDR3 is CASNSGGALGTQYF. CDR3 in DNA: TGTGCCAGCAATTCTGGGGGGGCCCTTGGCACGCAGTATTTT.

This chain joins TRBV28 and TRBJ2-7, with a weak D call TRBD2 (5 bases). Germline V CDR1 and CDR2: MDHEN, SYDVKM. The length of the CDR3 is 14 residues. V gave up 7 bases and J gave up 2 bases, with 15 bases separating them. The CDR3 sequence: CASTPSGVPYEQYV. The CDR3 DNA reads as TGTGCCAGCACCCCCTCCGGGGTGCCCTACGAGCAGTACGTC.

Details on this clonotype: At one end, the junction sequence differs from germline, possibly due to a read error. The chain uses TRBV13 and TRBJ2-7; D remains unclear. The germline V gene encodes CDR1 PRHDT and CDR2 FYEKMQ (reference sequence). The CDR3 covers 13 residues. The CDR3 loop is CTSSPPAVYEQYF. The CDR3, as DNA: TGTACCAGCAGCCCGCCAGCAGTCTACGAGCAGTACTTC.

This clonotype was counted only a few times. The chain joins TRBV28 to TRBJ2-7; D is possibly TRBD2 (5 bases). The length of the CDR3 is 15 residues. CDR1 is MDHEN, CDR2 SYDVKM, per germline. Trimming stripped 7 bases from V and 0 bases from J, with 16 bases between. The CDR3 DNA sequence: TGTGCCAGCAACACGGGAAAAAAGGACTCCTACGAGCAGTACGTC. It yields the protein CASNTGKKDSYEQYV.

V usage is TRBV15 and J usage is TRBJ2-7; D might be TRBD2 (6 bases). Germline V CDR1 and CDR2: LNHNV, YYDKDF (reference sequence). Trimming took 5 bases from V and 4 from J, leaving 18 bases between them. The CDR3 runs to 15 residues. CDR3 region: CATSGVSGQLYEQYF. CDR3 in DNA: TGTGCCACCAGCGGGGTTAGCGGACAACTATACGAGCAGTACTTC.

The table lists this clonotype with a few counts. This sequence joins TRBV6-6 and TRBJ2-3, with D maybe TRBD1 (6 bases). Trimming took 0 bases from V and 1 from J, leaving 14 bases between them. Germline CDR1 MNHNY, CDR2 SVGAGI (reference sequence). CDR3 size: 17 residues. The CDR3 reads CASSYSRLGQRTDTQYF. Written as DNA, the CDR3 is TGTGCCAGCAGTTACTCACGCCTCGGACAGCGCACAGATACGCAGTATTTT.

This clonotype has a handful of counts. The rearrangement links TRBV12-3 or TRBV12-4 to TRBJ1-2, with 8 bases lining up with TRBD1. V was clipped by 4 bases and J by 3 bases; unmatched bases: 10. The CDR3 runs to 16 residues. Here the CDR3 DNA reads TGTGCCAGCAGTTCAGCATGGGACAGGAGGCACTATGGCTACACCTTC. Its protein is CASSSAWDRRHYGYTF.

This clonotype showed up just a few times. This rearrangement joins TRBV28 to TRBJ1-1; possibly TRBD1 for D (6 bases). CDR1 and CDR2 from the germline V gene are MDHEN and SYDVKM. V was pared by 2 bases and J by 6 bases, with 19 bases between. CDR3 length: 16 residues. The CDR3: CASSLRGRGARAEAFF. The CDR3 region has the DNA TGTGCCAGCAGTTTAAGAGGAAGGGGGGCGCGCGCTGAAGCTTTCTTT.

This chain's CDR3 is CASSLLAGGSVYNEQFF. In DNA form, the CDR3 reads TGTGCCAGCAGTTTACTAGCGGGGGGTTCGGTCTACAATGAGCAGTTCTTC. The genes are TRBV6-5 and TRBJ2-1; 12 bases match TRBD2. This CDR3 is 17 amino acids long. Germline assignment: CDR1 MNHEY and CDR2 SVGAGI. V shed 4 bases and J 3 bases; nucleotides not matched to a gene: 7.